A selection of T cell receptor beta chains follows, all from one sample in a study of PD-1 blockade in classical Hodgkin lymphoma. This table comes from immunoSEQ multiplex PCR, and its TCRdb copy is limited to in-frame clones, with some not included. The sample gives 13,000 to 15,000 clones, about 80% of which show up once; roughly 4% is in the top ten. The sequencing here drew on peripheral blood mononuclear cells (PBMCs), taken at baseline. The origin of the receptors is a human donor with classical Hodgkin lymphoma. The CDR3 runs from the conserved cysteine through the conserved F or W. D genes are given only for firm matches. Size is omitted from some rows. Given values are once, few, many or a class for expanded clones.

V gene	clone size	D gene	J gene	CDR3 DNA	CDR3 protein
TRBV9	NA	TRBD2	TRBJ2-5	TGTGCCAGCAGCGTAGAAGCGGGACAGCGGGAGGGAGAGACCCAGTACTTC	CASSVEAGQREGETQYF
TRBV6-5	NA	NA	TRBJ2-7	TGTGCCAGCAGTTACCGCTTAGAGTACGAGCAGTACTTC	CASSYRLEYEQYF
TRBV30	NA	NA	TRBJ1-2	TGTGCCTGGAGTGAGGGGACGACTAACTATGGCTACACCTTC	CAWSEGTTNYGYTF
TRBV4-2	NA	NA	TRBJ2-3	TGTGCCAGCAGCCAAGATCGGAGGTCCCCAGATACGCAGTATTTT	CASSQDRRSPDTQYF
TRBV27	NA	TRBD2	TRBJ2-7	TGTGCCAGCAGTCCGGCGGGAGAGACGTCCTACGAGCAGTACTTC	CASSPAGETSYEQYF
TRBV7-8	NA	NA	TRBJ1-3	TGTGCCAGCAGCTCGGACACCACTGGAAACACCATATATTTT	CASSSDTTGNTIYF
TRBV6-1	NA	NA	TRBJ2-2	TGTGCCAGCAGTGAATCCTACACCGGGGAGCTGTTTTTT	CASSESYTGELFF
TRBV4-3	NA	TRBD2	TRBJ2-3	TGCGCCAGCAGCCCCTTGACTAGCGGGGGGGCAGATACGCAGTATTTT	CASSPLTSGGADTQYF
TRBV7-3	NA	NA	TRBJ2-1	TGTGCCAGCAGCTACCAGGGGAGCTCCTACAATGAGCAGTTCTTC	CASSYQGSSYNEQFF
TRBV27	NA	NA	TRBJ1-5	TGTGCCAGCAGTTTATGGGCAGGGGTACCCCATCAGCCCCAGCATTTT	CASSLWAGVPHQPQHF
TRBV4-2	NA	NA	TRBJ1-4	TGTGCCAGCAGCCAAGAGAGATCCGGGACGGGGGGTAATGAAAAACTGTTTTTT	CASSQERSGTGGNEKLFF
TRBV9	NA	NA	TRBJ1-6	TGTGCCAGCAGCGTAATTGGATCTTCACCCCTCCACTTT	CASSVIGSSPLHF
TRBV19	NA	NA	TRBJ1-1	TGTGCCACTACCGGTGTCGAAGCTTTCTTT	CATTGVEAFF
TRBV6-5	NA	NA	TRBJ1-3	TGTGCCAGCAGTTACTCGCAGGGAAACACCATATATTTT	CASSYSQGNTIYF
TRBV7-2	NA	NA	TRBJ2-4	TGTGCCAGCAGCCCCACCCGACGGGGGGCCGTCCCCCAGTACTTC	CASSPTRRGAVPQYF
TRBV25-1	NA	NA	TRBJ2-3	TGTGCCAGCAGTGACCACGTGGGTAAAGATACGCAGTATTTT	CASSDHVGKDTQYF
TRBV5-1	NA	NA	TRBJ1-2	TGCGCCAGCAGCTTGGTTGTCCAGGGAAACTATGGCTACACCTTC	CASSLVVQGNYGYTF
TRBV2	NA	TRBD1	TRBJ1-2	TGTGCCAGCAGCTACTCCGGGACAGCCAGCTTC	CASSYSGTASF
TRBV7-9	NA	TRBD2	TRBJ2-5	TGTGCCAGCAGCTTACTAGCGGAGCAAGAGACCCAGTACTTC	CASSLLAEQETQYF
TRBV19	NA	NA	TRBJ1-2	TGTGCCAGTAGTATAACCCCCGGGGCCCAGCCCCACGGCTACACCTTC	CASSITPGAQPHGYTF
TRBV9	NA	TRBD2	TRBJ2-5	TGTGCCAGCGGGGGGGAAGAGACCCAGTACTTC	CASGGEETQYF
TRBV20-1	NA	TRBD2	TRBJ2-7	TGCAGTGCTGGGGAGCGGGGGGAGCAGTACTTC	CSAGERGEQYF
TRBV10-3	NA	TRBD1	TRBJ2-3	TGTGCCATCAGTGAGTCGAGAGGACAGGGGGAGTTCTCCACGCAGTATTTT	CAISESRGQGEFSTQYF
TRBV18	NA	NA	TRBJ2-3	TGTGCCAGCTCACCGGCGATCACAGATACGCAGTATTTT	CASSPAITDTQYF
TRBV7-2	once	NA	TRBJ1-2	TGTGCCAGCAGCCCCCACTCGACAGCTAACTATGGCTACACCTTC	CASSPHSTANYGYTF
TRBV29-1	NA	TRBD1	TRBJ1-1	TGCAGCGCCCGGGACAGGGGAGGTACTGAAGCTTTCTTT	CSARDRGGTEAFF
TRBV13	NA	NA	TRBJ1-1	TGTGCCAGCGGGGAGGGGGTCGGTGGCACTGAAGCTTTCTTT	CASGEGVGGTEAFF
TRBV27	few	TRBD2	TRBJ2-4	TGTGCCAGCAGTTTACTGGGGACTAACCCCCCAAAAAACATTCAGTACTTC	CASSLLGTNPPKNIQYF
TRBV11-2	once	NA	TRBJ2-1	TGTGCCAGCAGCCTGGGACATTACAATGAGCAGTTCTTC	CASSLGHYNEQFF
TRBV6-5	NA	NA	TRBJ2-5	TGTGCCAGCAGCAGGGACTCTAGTCGGACCCAGTACTTC	CASSRDSSRTQYF
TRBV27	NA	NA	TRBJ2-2	TGTGCCAGCAGTGGGCAGGCCCCCGGGGAGCTGTTTTTT	CASSGQAPGELFF
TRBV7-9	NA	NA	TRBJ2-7	TGTGCCAGCAGCCCCGGACTCATTAAGGTTTACGAGCAGTACTTC	CASSPGLIKVYEQYF
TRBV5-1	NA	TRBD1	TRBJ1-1	TGCGCCAGCAGCTTAGGGGGCGGCACTGAAGCTTTCTTT	CASSLGGGTEAFF
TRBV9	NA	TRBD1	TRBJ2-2	TGTGCCAGCAGCGCAGCCCCACAGGGGGTCACCGGGGAGCTGTTTTTT	CASSAAPQGVTGELFF
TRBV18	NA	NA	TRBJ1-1	TGTGCCAGCTCACCACCGGGCCGGGACGAGAACACTGAAGCTTTCTTT	CASSPPGRDENTEAFF
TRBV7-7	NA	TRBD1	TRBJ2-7	TGTGCCAGCAGCGAGGGGGCAGGGAGCTCCTACGAGCAGTACTTC	CASSEGAGSSYEQYF
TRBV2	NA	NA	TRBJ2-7	TGTGCCAGCAGCCCACGCCTCGGATCCGAGCAGTACTTC	CASSPRLGSEQYF
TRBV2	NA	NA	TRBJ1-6	TGTGCCAGCAGTGAACTCCCATCGGGGGCACCCCTCCACTTT	CASSELPSGAPLHF
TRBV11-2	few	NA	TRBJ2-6	TGTGCCAGCAGCTTAGGGCGGGGAACTGGGGCCAACGTCCTGACTTTC	CASSLGRGTGANVLTF
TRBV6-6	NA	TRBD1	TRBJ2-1	TGTGCCAGCAGCCAGACAGGGGGATCCTACAATGAGCAGTTCTTC	CASSQTGGSYNEQFF
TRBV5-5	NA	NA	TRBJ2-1	TGTGCCAGCAGACGGACCCGTACAAAGGATTATGAGCAGTTCTTC	CASRRTRTKDYEQFF
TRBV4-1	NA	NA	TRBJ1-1	TGCGCCAGCAGCCAACTCAGGTTCAAGGACACTGAAGCTTTCTTT	CASSQLRFKDTEAFF
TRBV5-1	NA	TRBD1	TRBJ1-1	TGCGCCAGCAGCTTGAGCAGGGGGGACACTGAAGCTTTCTTT	CASSLSRGDTEAFF
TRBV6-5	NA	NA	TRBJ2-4	TGTGCCCCCGCACCCCTAGCCAAAAACATTCAGTACTTC	CAPAPLAKNIQYF
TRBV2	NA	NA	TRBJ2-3	TGTGCCAGCAGGTTTAGTGGGACTTTCACAGATACGCAGTATTTT	CASRFSGTFTDTQYF
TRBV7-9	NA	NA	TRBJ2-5	TGTGCCAGCAGCTTTCCTAGCTTACAAGAGACCCAGTACTTC	CASSFPSLQETQYF
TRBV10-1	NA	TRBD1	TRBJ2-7	TGCGCCAGCAGTTCCCGGGACAGCTTTTTCTCCTACGAGCAGTACTTC	CASSSRDSFFSYEQYF
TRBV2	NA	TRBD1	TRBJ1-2	TGTGCCAGCAGTGCAACCCCATCGACAGGGTCTGGCTACACCTTC	CASSATPSTGSGYTF
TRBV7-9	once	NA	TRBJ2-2	TGTGCCAGCAGCTTTACCCTATTT	CASSFTLF
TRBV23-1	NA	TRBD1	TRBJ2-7	TGCGCCAGCAGTCAAATCCTCCGGGACAGGGTCCACGAGCAGTACTTC	CASSQILRDRVHEQYF
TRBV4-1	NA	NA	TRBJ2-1	TGCGCCAGCAGCCATGATCGGGACACCTCCTACAATGAGCAGTTCTTC	CASSHDRDTSYNEQFF
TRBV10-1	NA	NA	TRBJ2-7	TGCGCCAGCCTGGCCCGTCCGGTCCTAATACGGGGCTACGAGCAGTACTTC	CASLARPVLIRGYEQYF
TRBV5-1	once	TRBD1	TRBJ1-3	TGCGCCAGCAGCCCACGACAGGGCTCTGGAAACACCATATATTTT	CASSPRQGSGNTIYF
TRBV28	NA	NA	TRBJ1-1	TGTGCCAGCAGTTTATCGGGGGGGACTGAAGCTTTCTTT	CASSLSGGTEAFF